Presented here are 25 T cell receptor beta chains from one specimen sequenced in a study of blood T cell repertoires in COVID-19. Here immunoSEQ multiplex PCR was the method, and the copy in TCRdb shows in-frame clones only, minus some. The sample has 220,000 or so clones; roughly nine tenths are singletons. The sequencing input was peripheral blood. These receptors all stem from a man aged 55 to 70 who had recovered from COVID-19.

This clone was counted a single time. CDR3 protein: CASSLGSESNQPQHF. In DNA, the CDR3 is TGTGCCAGCAGCTTAGGATCGGAGAGCAATCAGCCCCAGCATTTT. The chain couples TRBV7-2 to TRBJ1-5; D is unclear. Germline values: CDR1 SGHTA, CDR2 FQGNSA. This CDR3 spans 15 amino acids. V gave up 1 base and J gave up 1 base, with 8 bases separating them.

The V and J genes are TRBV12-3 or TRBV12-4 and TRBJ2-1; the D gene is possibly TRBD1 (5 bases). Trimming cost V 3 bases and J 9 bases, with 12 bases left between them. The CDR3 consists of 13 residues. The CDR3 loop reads CASSLGQPGEQFF. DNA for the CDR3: TGTGCCAGCAGTTTGGGGCAACCTGGTGAGCAGTTCTTC.

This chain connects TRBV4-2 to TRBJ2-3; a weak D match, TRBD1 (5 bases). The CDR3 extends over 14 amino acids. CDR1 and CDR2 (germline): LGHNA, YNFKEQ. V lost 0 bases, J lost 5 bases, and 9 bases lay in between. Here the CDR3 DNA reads TGTGCCAGCAGCCAAGAACAAAGGGGAGATACGCAGTATTTT. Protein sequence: CASSQEQRGDTQYF.

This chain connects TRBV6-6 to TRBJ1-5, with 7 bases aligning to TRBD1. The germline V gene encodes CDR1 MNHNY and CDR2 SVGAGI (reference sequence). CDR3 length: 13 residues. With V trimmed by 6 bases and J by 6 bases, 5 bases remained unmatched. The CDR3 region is CASRSGGSQPQHF. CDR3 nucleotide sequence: TGTGCCAGCAGGTCAGGGGGTTCTCAGCCCCAGCATTTT.

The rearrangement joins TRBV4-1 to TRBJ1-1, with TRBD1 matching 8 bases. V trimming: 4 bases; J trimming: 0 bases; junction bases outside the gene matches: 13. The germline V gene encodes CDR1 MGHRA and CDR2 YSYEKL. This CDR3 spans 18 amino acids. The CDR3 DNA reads TGCGCCAGCAGCCGTACAGGGGGAGGAGGCATAATGAACACTGAAGCTTTCTTT. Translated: CASSRTGGGGIMNTEAFF.

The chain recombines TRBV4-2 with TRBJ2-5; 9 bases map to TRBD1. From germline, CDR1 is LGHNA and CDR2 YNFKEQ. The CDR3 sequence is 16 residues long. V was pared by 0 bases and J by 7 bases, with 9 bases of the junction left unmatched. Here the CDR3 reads CASSQDRGQGVGTQYF. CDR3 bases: TGTGCCAGCAGCCAAGATAGGGGACAGGGAGTGGGGACCCAGTACTTC.

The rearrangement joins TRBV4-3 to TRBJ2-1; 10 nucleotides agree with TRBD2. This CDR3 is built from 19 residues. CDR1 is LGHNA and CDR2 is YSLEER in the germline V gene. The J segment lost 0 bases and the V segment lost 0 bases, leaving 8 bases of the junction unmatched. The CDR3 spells CASSQELLAGYGSYNEQFF. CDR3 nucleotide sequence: TGCGCCAGCAGCCAAGAACTACTAGCGGGATACGGCTCCTACAATGAGCAGTTCTTC.

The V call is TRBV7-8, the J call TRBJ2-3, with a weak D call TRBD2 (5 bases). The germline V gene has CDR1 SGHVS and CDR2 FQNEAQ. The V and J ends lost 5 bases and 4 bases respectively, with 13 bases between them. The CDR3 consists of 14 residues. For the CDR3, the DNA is TGTGCCAGCAGCCTTAGAGGGAGCTCAGATACGCAGTATTTT. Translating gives CASSLRGSSDTQYF.

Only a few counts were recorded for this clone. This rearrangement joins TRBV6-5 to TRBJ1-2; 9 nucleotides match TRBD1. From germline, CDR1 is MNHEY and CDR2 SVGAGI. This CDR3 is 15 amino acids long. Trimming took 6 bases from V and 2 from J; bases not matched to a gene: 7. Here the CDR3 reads CASSGTGSLNYGYTF. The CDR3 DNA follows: TGTGCCAGCAGCGGGACAGGGAGTCTCAACTATGGCTACACCTTC.

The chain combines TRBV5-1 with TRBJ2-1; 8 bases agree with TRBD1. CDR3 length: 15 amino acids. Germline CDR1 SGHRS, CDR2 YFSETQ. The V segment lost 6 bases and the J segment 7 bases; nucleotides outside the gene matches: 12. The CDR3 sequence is CASTLPSGGLNEQFF. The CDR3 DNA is TGCGCCAGCACCCTTCCCTCAGGGGGCTTAAATGAGCAGTTCTTC.

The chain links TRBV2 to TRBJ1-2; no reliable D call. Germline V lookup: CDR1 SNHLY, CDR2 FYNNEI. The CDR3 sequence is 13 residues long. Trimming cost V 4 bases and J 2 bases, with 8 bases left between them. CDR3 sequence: CASSGGGNYGYTF. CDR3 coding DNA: TGTGCCAGCAGTGGAGGAGGGAACTATGGCTACACCTTC.

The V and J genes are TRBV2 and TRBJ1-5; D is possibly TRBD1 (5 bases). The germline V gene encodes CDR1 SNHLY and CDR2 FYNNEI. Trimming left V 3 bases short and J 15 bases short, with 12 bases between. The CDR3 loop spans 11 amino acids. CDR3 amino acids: CASSDRGLRHF. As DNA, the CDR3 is TGTGCCAGCAGTGACCGGGGACTAAGGCATTTT.

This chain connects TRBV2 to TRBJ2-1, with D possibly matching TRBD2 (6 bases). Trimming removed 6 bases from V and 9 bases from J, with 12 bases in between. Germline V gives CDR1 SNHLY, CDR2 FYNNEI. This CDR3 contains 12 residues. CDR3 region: CASRRTSPEQFF. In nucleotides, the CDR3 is TGTGCCAGCAGACGCACTAGCCCTGAGCAGTTCTTC.

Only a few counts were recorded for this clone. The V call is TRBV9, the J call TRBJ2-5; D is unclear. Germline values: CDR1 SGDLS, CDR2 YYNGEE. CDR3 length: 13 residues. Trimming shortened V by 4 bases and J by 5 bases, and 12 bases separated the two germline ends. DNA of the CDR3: TGTGCCAGCAGCCTCACCAGGTCGGAGACCCAGTACTTC. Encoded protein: CASSLTRSETQYF.

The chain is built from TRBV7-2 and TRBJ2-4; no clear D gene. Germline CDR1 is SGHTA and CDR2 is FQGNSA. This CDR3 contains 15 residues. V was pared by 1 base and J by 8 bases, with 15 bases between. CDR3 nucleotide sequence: TGTGCCAGCAGCTTAGACAGACCCGCGATGTACATTCAGTACTTC. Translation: CASSLDRPAMYIQYF. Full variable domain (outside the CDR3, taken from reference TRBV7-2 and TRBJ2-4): GAGVSQSPSNKVTEKGKDVELRCDPISGHTALYWYRQSLGQGLEFLIYFQGNSAPDKSGLPSDRFSAERTGGSVSTLTIQRTQQEDSAVYLCASSLDRPAMYIQYFGAGTRLSVL.

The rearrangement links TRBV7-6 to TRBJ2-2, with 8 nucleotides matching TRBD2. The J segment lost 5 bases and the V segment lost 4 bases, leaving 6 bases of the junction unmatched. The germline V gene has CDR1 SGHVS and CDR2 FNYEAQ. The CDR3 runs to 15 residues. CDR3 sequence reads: CASSSGLALTGELFF. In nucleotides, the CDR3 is TGTGCCAGCAGCTCCGGACTAGCCTTAACCGGGGAGCTGTTTTTT.

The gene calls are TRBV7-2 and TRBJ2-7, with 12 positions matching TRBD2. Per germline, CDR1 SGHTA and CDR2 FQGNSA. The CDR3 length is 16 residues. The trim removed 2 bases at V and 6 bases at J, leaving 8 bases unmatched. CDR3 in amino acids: CASSLRTSGTGGEQYF. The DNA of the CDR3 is TGTGCCAGCAGCTTACGGACTAGCGGGACAGGCGGCGAGCAGTACTTC.

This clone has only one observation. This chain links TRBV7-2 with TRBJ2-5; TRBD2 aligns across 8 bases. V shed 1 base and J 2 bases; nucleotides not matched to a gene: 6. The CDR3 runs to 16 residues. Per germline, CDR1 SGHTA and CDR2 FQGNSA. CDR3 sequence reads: CASSLGLAGPQETQYF. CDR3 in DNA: TGTGCCAGCAGCTTAGGGCTAGCGGGTCCTCAAGAGACCCAGTACTTC. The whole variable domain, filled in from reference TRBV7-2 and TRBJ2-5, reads GAGVSQSPSNKVTEKGKDVELRCDPISGHTALYWYRQSLGQGLEFLIYFQGNSAPDKSGLPSDRFSAERTGGSVSTLTIQRTQQEDSAVYLCASSLGLAGPQETQYFGPGTRLLVL.

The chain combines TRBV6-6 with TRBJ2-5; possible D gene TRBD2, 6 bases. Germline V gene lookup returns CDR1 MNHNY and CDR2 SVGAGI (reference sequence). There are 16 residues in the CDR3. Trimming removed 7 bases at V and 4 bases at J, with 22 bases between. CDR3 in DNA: TGTGCCAGCAATCATGGGCTAGCGCGTAGGAGAGAGACCCAGTACTTC. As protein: CASNHGLARRRETQYF.

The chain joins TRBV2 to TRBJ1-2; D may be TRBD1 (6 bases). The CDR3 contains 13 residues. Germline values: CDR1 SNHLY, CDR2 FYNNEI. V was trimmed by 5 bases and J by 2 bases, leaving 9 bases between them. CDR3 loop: CASSPDRNYGYTF. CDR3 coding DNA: TGTGCCAGCAGTCCCGACAGGAACTATGGCTACACCTTC.

The CDR3 bases are TGCGCCAGCAGCACCGGACAGGGGATGGATGGCTACACCTTC. Protein product: CASSTGQGMDGYTF. The chain has TRBV5-1 and TRBJ1-2; 9 bases fit TRBD1. V lost 4 bases to trimming and J lost 6 bases; unmatched junction nucleotides: 7. The germline V gene encodes CDR1 SGHRS and CDR2 YFSETQ. CDR3 length equals 14 residues.

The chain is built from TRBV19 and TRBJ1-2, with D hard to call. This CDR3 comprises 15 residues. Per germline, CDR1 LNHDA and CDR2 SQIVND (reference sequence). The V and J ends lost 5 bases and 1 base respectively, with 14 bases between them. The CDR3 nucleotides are TGTGCCAGTAGTCCCTCCCTAGGGAGTAACTATGGCTACACCTTC. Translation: CASSPSLGSNYGYTF.

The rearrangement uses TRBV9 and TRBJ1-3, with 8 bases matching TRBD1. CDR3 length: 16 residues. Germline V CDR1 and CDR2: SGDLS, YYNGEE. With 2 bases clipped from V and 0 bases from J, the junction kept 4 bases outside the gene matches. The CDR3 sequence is CASSVGTGASGNTIYF. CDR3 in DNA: TGTGCCAGCAGCGTCGGGACAGGCGCCTCTGGAAACACCATATATTTT. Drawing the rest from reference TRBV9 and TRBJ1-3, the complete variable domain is DSGVTQTPKHLITATGQRVTLRCSPRSGDLSVYWYQQSLDQGLQFLIQYYNGEERAKGNILERFSAQQFPDLHSELNLSSLELGDSALYFCASSVGTGASGNTIYFGEGSWLTVV.

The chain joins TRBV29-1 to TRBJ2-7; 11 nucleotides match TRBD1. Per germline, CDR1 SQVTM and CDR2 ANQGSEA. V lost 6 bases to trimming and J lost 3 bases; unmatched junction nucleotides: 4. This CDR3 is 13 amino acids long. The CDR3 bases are TGCAGCGTGACCGGGACAGGGGGCTACGAGCAGTACTTC. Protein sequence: CSVTGTGGYEQYF.

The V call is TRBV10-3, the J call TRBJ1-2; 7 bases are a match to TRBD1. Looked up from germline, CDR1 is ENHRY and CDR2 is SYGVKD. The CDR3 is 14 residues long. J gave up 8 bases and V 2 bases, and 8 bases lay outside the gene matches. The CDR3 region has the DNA TGTGCCATCAGTGAGGGCAGGGGGTCGGGAGGCTACACCTTC. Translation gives CAISEGRGSGGYTF.